The following is a T cell receptor beta chain sequence with its context. Its antigen is still unknown. The sequenced fragment ends 3 residues before the CDR3 boundary, so the rest is inferred from the germline J gene. The entry originates in a study of T cell clonality in common variable immunodeficiency. Data came from immunoSEQ multiplex PCR; TCRdb stores just in-frame clones and leaves some out. The specimen has 28,000 or so clones, none found just once. This CDR3 comprises 13 residues. Trimming removed 8 bases from V and 4 bases from J, with 13 bases in between. CDR1 and CDR2 (germline): SNHLY, FYNNEI. Study conclusions and caveats: Patient heterogeneity in the CVID cohort limited correlations between repertoire features and clinical complications. Fewer deletions and N-nucleotide insertions were reportedly seen in common variable immunodeficiency TCR beta sequences. CVID subjects shared fewer TCRbeta clones than healthy controls did.

This TCR came from a human donor with common variable immunodeficiency. The sample taken for sequencing was peripheral blood mononuclear cells. The V call is TRBV2, the J call TRBJ2-3; D may be TRBD2 (6 bases). The CDR3: CASGGLGADTQYF. Incomplete CDR3 DNA: TGTGCCAGCGGGGGGTTGGGGGCAGATACG.